These 21 T cell receptor beta chains were sequenced from one sample in a study of T cells in women clearing cervical HPV infection. Repertoires were generated with immunoSEQ multiplex PCR, while TCRdb's copy carries only in-frame clones and drops some. This sample's table has about 15,000 clones. The specimen was blood buffy coat. Receptor source: a woman aged 18 to 75 with a cervical HPV16 infection that either progressed to CIN3+ or cleared (not recorded which).

For this clone: The read gets to within 3 residues of the CDR3 end, and the germline J gene fills in the rest. The gene calls are TRBV5-1 and TRBJ2-5; possibly TRBD1 or TRBD2 for D (5 bases each). Deletions cut 4 bases from V and 1 base from J, with 11 bases between. Germline CDR1 reads SGHRS; CDR2 reads YFSETQ. This CDR3 has 14 residues. The CDR3 region is CASSPTGGQETQYF. The CDR3 bases that were read are TGCGCCAGCAGCCCTACAGGAGGCCAAGAGACC.

A remark on this clone: The CDR3 end is not reached by the read, which stops 3 residues before it; the germline J gene fills it in. The rearrangement joins TRBV7-8 to TRBJ2-7; 8 nucleotides line up with TRBD1. Germline CDR1 reads SGHVS; CDR2 reads FQNEAQ. V dropped 6 bases and J dropped 5; count of bases not matched to a gene: 12. The CDR3 is 15 residues long. The DNA read from the CDR3 is TGTGCCAGCAGACAGGGGGTAAACCCCTTCCACGAG. Encoded protein: CASRQGVNPFHE. The whole CDR3 reads CASRQGVNPFHEQYF. The full variable domain, in which reference TRBV7-8 and TRBJ2-7 provide the parts outside the CDR3, is GAGVSQSPRYKVAKRGQDVALRCDPISGHVSLFWYQQALGQGPEFLTYFQNEAQLDKSGLPSDRFFAERPEGSVSTLKIQRTQQEDSAVYLCASRQGVNPFHEQYFGPGTRLTVT.

To note about this clone: The read falls 3 residues short of the CDR3 end, and the missing part is taken from the germline J gene. The V call is TRBV12-3 or TRBV12-4, the J call TRBJ2-2, with D unclear. The germline V and J ends were trimmed by 4 bases and 2 bases, with 20 bases remaining between them. The CDR3 has 18 residues. CDR3 bases read: TGTGCCAGCAGTTCTATTGGCGGATCCGTGTTAAACACCGGGGAG. The encoded protein is CASSSIGGSVLNTGE. In full, the CDR3 reads CASSSIGGSVLNTGELFF.

With respect to this clone: The CDR3 end falls 3 residues outside the read, so it is completed with the germline J gene. The chain combines TRBV7-6 with TRBJ2-1; 7 bases line up with TRBD1. Looked up from germline, CDR1 is SGHVS and CDR2 is FNYEAQ. The junction had 9 bases not matched to a gene; V was cut back by 5 bases and J by 8 bases. The CDR3 is made up of 14 amino acids. The CDR3 DNA, read in part, is TGTGCCAGCAGCGAACAGGGGTTTCTTGATGAG. Amino acids: CASSEQGFLDE. The complete CDR3 reads CASSEQGFLDEQFF.

CDR3 amino acids: CASGADPSSYDYTF. CDR3 bases read: TGTGCCAGCGGTGCAGACCCTAGCTCCTACGAC. The rearrangement links TRBV7-2 to TRBJ1-2; D is ambiguous. Sequencing ends 3 residues short of the CDR3 end; the germline J gene provides the rest. Germline V gene sequence: CDR1 SGHTA, CDR2 FQGNSA. The CDR3 length is 14 residues. Together with reference TRBV7-2 and TRBJ1-2, the CDR3 gives the full variable domain: GAGVSQSPSNKVTEKGKDVELRCDPISGHTALYWYRQSLGQGLEFLIYFQGNSAPDKSGLPSDRFSAERTGGSVSTLTIQRTQQEDSAVYLCASGADPSSYDYTFGSGTRLTVV.

In regard to this clone: The CDR3 end is not reached by the read, which stops 3 residues before it; the germline J gene fills it in. The chain has TRBV20-1 and TRBJ2-1, with 8 bases identical to TRBD2. After removal of 5 bases from V and 9 bases from J, the junction contained 9 bases not matched to a gene. CDR1 DFQATT and CDR2 SNEGSKA come from the germline V gene (reference sequence). CDR3 length: 13 residues. CDR3 loop: CSALVSGRLEQFF. The part of the CDR3 DNA that was read is TGCAGTGCTCTGGTGAGCGGGAGACTTGAG.

The sequenced part of the CDR3 DNA is TGTGCCAGCAGCTTGCGGGGTAACTACGAG. Translating it yields CASSLRGNYE. The full CDR3 reads CASSLRGNYEQYF. The chain joins TRBV13 to TRBJ2-7; weak D call: TRBD2 (6 bases). The read ends 3 residues shy of where the CDR3 ends; the end is completed using the germline J gene. V was pared by 3 bases and J by 3 bases, with 9 bases between. CDR3 size: 13 residues. Germline V gene data show CDR1 as PRHDT and CDR2 as FYEKMQ (reference sequence).

Turning to this clone: The CDR3 end falls 3 residues outside the read, so it is completed with the germline J gene. This chain links TRBV18 with TRBJ2-5; the match to TRBD2 covers 7 bases. CDR1 KGHSH and CDR2 LQKENI come from the germline V gene. The CDR3 totals 14 residues. The chain's CDR3 is CASSPSGNTDTQYF. Partial CDR3 DNA: TGTGCCAGCTCGCCTAGCGGAAACACGGATACC.

Points on this clone: Sequencing ends 3 residues short of the CDR3 end; the germline J gene provides the rest. The V and J genes are TRBV10-3 and TRBJ1-1; the match to TRBD1 covers 9 bases. This CDR3 spans 12 amino acids. The V and J ends lost 6 bases and 5 bases, in that order; junction bases with no gene match: 1. Germline CDR1 reads ENHRY; CDR2 reads SYGVKD. The CDR3 loop is CAIRGTGTEAFF. Partial CDR3 DNA: TGTGCCATCAGAGGGACAGGGACTGAA.

Concerning this clone itself: The read ends 3 residues early relative to the CDR3; the germline J gene fills the gap. J is TRBJ1-2 and V is TRBV2; D gene uncertain. The CDR3 consists of 13 residues. CDR1 and CDR2 from the germline V gene are SNHLY and FYNNEI. The part of the CDR3 DNA that was read is TGTGCCAGCAGTGAAGGGCTCCACTACGAC. Protein sequence: CASSEGLHYD. The complete CDR3 sequence is CASSEGLHYDYTF.

About this clone itself: The CDR3 goes on 3 residues after the read ends, and that part is filled in from the germline J gene. The chain uses TRBV6-2 or TRBV6-3 and TRBJ2-3, with 8 bases lining up with TRBD2. Germline lookup yields CDR1 MNHEY and CDR2 SVGEGT. The CDR3 runs to 15 residues. The junction had 1 base not matched to a gene; V was cut back by 1 base and J by 1 base. The CDR3 DNA, read in part, is TGTGCCAGCAGTTACTTGACTAGCGGCACAGATACG. This codes for CASSYLTSGTDT. The entire CDR3 reads CASSYLTSGTDTQYF.

A word on this clone: Read sequence stops 3 residues before the CDR3 end, and the germline J gene provides the missing end. The chain links TRBV5-6 to TRBJ1-1; no definite D call. The germline V gene has CDR1 SGHDT and CDR2 YYEEEE. The V and J ends lost 1 base and 5 bases respectively, with 6 bases between them. This CDR3 has 12 amino acids. The CDR3 is CASSLSQTEAFF. Partial CDR3 DNA: TGTGCCAGCAGCTTGAGTCAGACTGAA.

The CDR3 bases that were read are TGTGCCAGTAGTATTGGCCTGGGGGGAGATACC. This encodes CASSIGLGGDT. The CDR3 reads in full as CASSIGLGGDTYTF. The rearrangement links TRBV19 to TRBJ1-2; the D gene is possibly TRBD1 (5 bases). The read ends 3 residues shy of where the CDR3 ends; the end is completed using the germline J gene. The CDR3 runs 14 residues. Germline CDR1 is LNHDA and CDR2 is SQIVND (reference sequence).

In regard to this clone: The read stops 3 residues short of the end of the CDR3; the missing end is completed from the germline J gene. The rearrangement uses TRBV7-8 and TRBJ1-2; no clear D gene. There are 18 residues in the CDR3. Germline V gene lookup returns CDR1 SGHVS and CDR2 FQNEAQ. The sequenced part of the CDR3 DNA is TGTGCCAGCAGGGGTATAAGTAGCGGCGGCGGGTACTACAATGAC. It specifies CASRGISSGGGYYND. The entire CDR3 protein reads CASRGISSGGGYYNDYTF.

Concerning this clone itself: The read comes to an end 3 residues before the CDR3 does, leaving the germline J gene to fill in the end. The V and J genes are TRBV10-3 and TRBJ2-3; the match to TRBD2 covers 8 bases. Germline CDR1 and CDR2: ENHRY and SYGVKD. V lost 7 bases and J lost 0; bases outside the gene matches: 3. The CDR3 totals 14 residues. This CDR3 reads CAITRGGSTDTQYF. CDR3 DNA (partial): TGTGCCATCACCCGGGGGGGGAGCACAGATACG.

About this clone: The read stops 3 residues short of the end of the CDR3; the missing end is completed from the germline J gene. The rearrangement uses TRBV4-1 and TRBJ1-2, with D perhaps TRBD1 (6 bases). The germline V gene has CDR1 MGHRA and CDR2 YSYEKL. The CDR3 is made up of 14 amino acids. V lost 5 bases and J lost 3, with 13 bases in between. CDR3 sequence reads: CASSGRGAYYGYTF. CDR3 DNA, as far as it was read: TGCGCCAGCAGCGGACGGGGGGCCTACTATGGC.

Notes on this clone: The CDR3 is cut off 3 residues early in the read; its end comes from the germline J gene. The chain uses TRBV12-5 and TRBJ1-6; 7 bases match TRBD1. The J segment lost 8 bases and the V segment lost 8 bases, leaving 18 bases of the junction unmatched. Germline assignment: CDR1 LGHNT and CDR2 FRNRAP. This CDR3 has 17 residues. CDR3 sequence: CASSRDSLTGGHSPLHF. The CDR3 DNA, read in part, is TGTGCTAGTAGTAGGGACAGCCTCACTGGTGGGCATTCACCC.

A note on this clone: The read falls 3 residues short of the CDR3 end, and the missing part is taken from the germline J gene. The V call is TRBV4-2, the J call TRBJ2-6; D possibly corresponds to TRBD2 (5 bases). Deletions cut 4 bases from V and 4 bases from J, with 29 bases between. Germline CDR1 and CDR2: LGHNA and YNFKEQ. The CDR3 sequence is 21 residues long. The CDR3: CASSPWSPRSLAAAGANVLTF. The sequenced CDR3 bases are TGTGCCAGCAGCCCCTGGTCCCCAAGATCCCTAGCAGCGGCCGGGGCCAACGTC.

Turning to this clone: The CDR3 extends 3 residues past the end of the read, so its final part is completed from the germline J gene. This chain joins TRBV19 and TRBJ1-6; 10 nucleotides match TRBD1. CDR1 is LNHDA and CDR2 is SQIVND in the germline V gene (reference sequence). The CDR3 has 14 residues. J was trimmed by 10 bases and V by 4 bases; bases with no gene match: 4. The sequenced CDR3 bases are TGTGCCAGTAGTAGGGACAGGGGAGGGTCACCC. Its protein is CASSRDRGGSP. The full CDR3 protein is CASSRDRGGSPLHF.

Comment on this clone: The read gets to within 3 residues of the CDR3 end, and the germline J gene fills in the rest. The chain links TRBV6-2 or TRBV6-3 to TRBJ2-5; 13 positions match TRBD2. In germline, CDR1 is MNHEY, CDR2 SVGEGT. The CDR3 totals 17 residues. V lost 2 bases to trimming and J lost 2 bases; unmatched junction nucleotides: 5. The sequenced CDR3 bases are TGTGCCAGCAGTTACCCAACTAGCGGGAGGGGTCAAGAGACC. Protein: CASSYPTSGRGQET. The CDR3 in its entirety is CASSYPTSGRGQETQYF.

About this clone itself: The CDR3 extends 3 residues past the end of the read, so its final part is completed from the germline J gene. This chain joins TRBV19 and TRBJ1-6; weak D call: TRBD1 (5 bases). Germline V gives CDR1 LNHDA, CDR2 SQIVND (reference sequence). Between the trimmed V and J ends, which lost 3 bases and 8 bases, there was a span of 17 bases. This CDR3 region has 16 residues. The part of the CDR3 DNA that was read is TGTGCCAGTAGTATTTCCGACAGTCTGACTCATTCACCC. This translates into CASSISDSLTHSP. The CDR3 as a whole reads CASSISDSLTHSPLHF.